The rows below give T cell receptor beta chains drawn from one sample of a study of cytomegalovirus exposure and HLA in healthy donors. The repertoire was sequenced with immunoSEQ multiplex PCR; TCRdb's copy has only in-frame clones and lacks some. The profile shows roughly 150,000 clones, under 85% of them singletons. The specimen sequenced was PBMCs. The receptors come from a man in his forties or fifties in good health and CMV-seropositive. Both conserved end residues are part of each CDR3. Each record gives: CDR3 length, clone size, D gene, J gene, V gene, CDR3 DNA, CDR3 protein. D genes are given only for firm matches. The size field is filled for only some rows; it gives once, few, many or a size class.

length: 15; size: once; D: TRBD2; J: TRBJ2-5; V: TRBV5-1; DNA: TGCGCCAGCAGCTTGGCGGTAGCGGGAGCGGAGACCCAGTACTTC; CDR3: CASSLAVAGAETQYF
length: 17; size: .; D: TRBD2; J: TRBJ2-7; V: TRBV13; DNA: TGTGCCAGCAGCTTAACGGGTCTAGCGGGGATGGGAGGCGAGCAGTACTTC; CDR3: CASSLTGLAGMGGEQYF
length: 17; size: .; D: .; J: TRBJ2-2; V: TRBV9; DNA: TGTGCCAGCAGCGTAGCGGGAGTAGCGGCGAACACCGGGGAGCTGTTTTTT; CDR3: CASSVAGVAANTGELFF
length: 14; size: .; D: TRBD2; J: TRBJ2-1; V: TRBV27; DNA: TGTGCCAGCAGTAGCGGGATAGGGCCCAATGAGCAGTTCTTC; CDR3: CASSSGIGPNEQFF
length: 16; size: .; D: TRBD1; J: TRBJ2-7; V: TRBV14; DNA: TGTGCCAGCAGCCACACCTCGACAGGGGGGACCTACGAGCAGTACTTC; CDR3: CASSHTSTGGTYEQYF